The 23 T cell receptor beta chains below come from one sample, sequenced in a study of T-cell memory formation after mild COVID-19. TCRdb reprocessed the 5' RACE reads with MiXCR, giving one entry per CDR3 protein. The sample yields some 450,000 distinct CDR3 sequences, about 19% seen once. Sequenced: PBMCs or a T cell subset sorted from them (not recorded which). These receptor sequences come from an adult woman who had mild COVID-19 (a few samples of this study predate the infection). Cell type and time point are not known.

J is TRBJ2-1 and V is TRBV9; 9 nucleotides line up with TRBD1. Germline V gene sequence: CDR1 SGDLS, CDR2 YYNGEE. The CDR3 runs to 17 residues. With V trimmed by 3 bases and J by 0 bases, 7 bases remained unmatched. The CDR3 region is CASSAEDRGSSYNEQFF. The CDR3 DNA is TGTGCCAGCAGCGCGGAGGACAGGGGAAGCTCCTACAATGAGCAGTTCTTC. Filled out from reference TRBV9 and TRBJ2-1, the complete variable domain reads DSGVTQTPKHLITATGQRVTLRCSPRSGDLSVYWYQQSLDQGLQFLIQYYNGEERAKGNILERFSAQQFPDLHSELNLSSLELGDSALYFCASSAEDRGSSYNEQFFGPGTRLTVL.

The chain links TRBV20-1 to TRBJ2-1; D ambiguous. The CDR3 spans 10 residues. Per germline, CDR1 DFQATT and CDR2 SNEGSKA (reference sequence). V was clipped by 6 bases and J by 5 bases, with 5 bases between them. The CDR3 here is CSAAHNEQFF. In DNA, the CDR3 is TGCAGTGCGGCCCACAATGAGCAGTTCTTC.

The chain links TRBV29-1 to TRBJ1-2, with D unclear. The germline gives CDR1 SQVTM, CDR2 ANQGSEA. Deletions cut 3 bases from V and 9 bases from J, with 14 bases between. The CDR3 runs to 12 residues. The CDR3 DNA reads TGCAGCGTTGATTCCTCAGGTCGGAGCTACACCTTC. The encoded protein is CSVDSSGRSYTF.

This clonotype was detected many times. V and J are TRBV7-9 and TRBJ2-5; D may be TRBD1 or TRBD2 (5 bases each). Trimming removed 8 bases at V and 3 bases at J, with 13 bases between. Germline-derived CDR1 and CDR2 are SEHNR and FQNEAQ (reference sequence). The CDR3 runs to 13 residues. CDR3 loop: CASRPWGKETQYF. CDR3 coding DNA: TGTGCCAGCCGCCCTTGGGGGAAAGAGACCCAGTACTTC.

The sample holds a few counts of this clonotype. The V gene is TRBV4-2, the J gene TRBJ2-2; D gene unclear. Trimming cost V 3 bases and J 7 bases, with 12 bases left between them. The CDR3 has 14 amino acids. Germline assignment: CDR1 LGHNA and CDR2 YNFKEQ. CDR3 sequence reads: CASSHREFGGELFF. The CDR3 DNA follows: TGTGCCAGCAGCCATAGAGAGTTTGGCGGGGAGCTGTTTTTT.

This clonotype showed up just a few times. The CDR3 reads CASSLGVGRPRGYTF. CDR3 nucleotide sequence: TGTGCCAGCAGTTTAGGAGTGGGGCGCCCCCGGGGCTACACCTTC. The chain joins TRBV12-3 or TRBV12-4 to TRBJ1-2; a weak D match, TRBD1 (5 bases). The CDR3 is made up of 15 amino acids. The germline V and J ends were trimmed by 1 base and 8 bases, with 17 bases remaining between them.

The J gene is TRBJ2-7, the V gene TRBV29-1, with 8 bases lining up with TRBD1. The CDR3 length is 11 residues. With 7 bases clipped from V and 3 bases from J, the junction kept 2 bases outside the gene matches. Germline loops: CDR1 SQVTM, CDR2 ANQGSEA. The CDR3, as DNA: TGCAGCGGGGGACAGGACTACGAGCAGTACTTC. As protein: CSGGQDYEQYF.

The chain uses TRBV5-1 and TRBJ2-5, with 7 bases that match TRBD2. There are 15 residues in the CDR3. The trim removed 1 base at V and 4 bases at J, leaving 7 bases unmatched. Germline CDR1 SGHRS, CDR2 YFSETQ. In nucleotides, the CDR3 is TGCGCCAGCAGCTTGACGGGGGGACGGGGAGAGACCCAGTACTTC. Its protein product is CASSLTGGRGETQYF.

The chain has TRBV15 and TRBJ1-5, with 8 bases that match TRBD1. Germline CDR1 and CDR2: LNHNV and YYDKDF (reference sequence). This CDR3 region has 15 residues. V was pared by 0 bases and J by 8 bases, with 6 bases of the junction left unmatched. CDR3: CATSRDLTGGKPQHF. The CDR3 nucleotides are TGTGCCACCAGCAGAGATCTCACAGGGGGTAAGCCCCAGCATTTT.

This clonotype turned up a few times. The V call is TRBV29-1, the J call TRBJ2-1; D gene ambiguous. This CDR3 is 12 amino acids long. Trimming stripped 7 bases from V and 4 bases from J, with 11 bases between. Per the germline V gene, CDR1 is SQVTM and CDR2 is ANQGSEA. CDR3 residues: CSARPGYNEQFF. The CDR3 region has the DNA TGCAGCGCCAGGCCCGGTTACAATGAGCAGTTCTTC.

This chain links TRBV12-3 or TRBV12-4 with TRBJ1-2; TRBD1 is a possible D gene (5 bases). This CDR3 has 16 amino acids. Trimming stripped 4 bases from V and 3 bases from J, with 18 bases between. The CDR3 nucleotides are TGTGCCAGCAGTTCCTGGGCGGGGGGTTCGGACTATGGCTACACCTTC. Translating gives CASSSWAGGSDYGYTF.

The gene calls are TRBV27 and TRBJ1-4; D is uncertain. Germline V CDR1 and CDR2: MNHEY, SMNVEV (reference sequence). The CDR3 runs to 21 residues. With 3 bases removed from V and 0 bases from J, the gap between germline ends came to 26 bases. For the CDR3, the DNA is TGTGCCAGCAGTTTTAGAGCGGGCGGACGGTACCTCTCCCCAACTAATGAAAAACTGTTTTTT. Protein: CASSFRAGGRYLSPTNEKLFF. The variable domain in full, with the rest retrieved from reference TRBV27 and TRBJ1-4, is EAQVTQNPRYLITVTGKKLTVTCSQNMNHEYMSWYRQDPGLGLRQIYYSMNVEVTDKGDVPEGYKVSRKEKRNFPLILESPSPNQTSLYFCASSFRAGGRYLSPTNEKLFFGSGTQLSVL.

Notes on this clonotype: This may arise from a read error, as a much more abundant clone is one base away. The chain employs TRBV12-3 or TRBV12-4 and TRBJ2-1; D assignment may be TRBD1 or TRBD2 (6 bases each). The ends were cut back, 3 bases at V and 2 bases at J, with 8 bases in the middle. The CDR3 loop spans 14 amino acids. The CDR3 DNA follows: TGTGCCAGCAGTTTGGAGGGGGCCTACAATGAGCAGTTCTTC. This gives the protein CASSLEGAYNEQFF.

V gene TRBV20-1 combines with J gene TRBJ2-1, with TRBD2 matching over 11 bases. Germline V lookup: CDR1 DFQATT, CDR2 SNEGSKA (reference sequence). J was trimmed by 7 bases and V by 3 bases; bases with no gene match: 8. The CDR3 totals 15 residues. In nucleotides, the CDR3 is TGCAGTGCTAGTACTAGCGGGAGCCACGGGAATGAGCAGTTCTTC. Translating gives CSASTSGSHGNEQFF.

This clonotype occurred a few times. This chain joins TRBV6-2 or TRBV6-3 and TRBJ1-4; D unclear. V was pared by 5 bases and J by 0 bases, with 1 base between. There are 12 residues in the CDR3. From germline, CDR1 is MNHEY and CDR2 SVGEGT. The CDR3 spells CASSATNEKLFF. CDR3 DNA: TGTGCCAGCAGTGCAACTAATGAAAAACTGTTTTTT.

In its sample, this clonotype was seen a few times. J is TRBJ2-7 and V is TRBV27; maybe TRBD1 (5 bases). There are 13 residues in the CDR3. The V end was cut by 4 bases, the J end by 2 bases, with 9 bases between. Germline V gene sequence: CDR1 MNHEY, CDR2 SMNVEV (reference sequence). CDR3 sequence: CASSSTVPYEQYF. DNA for the CDR3: TGTGCCAGCAGTTCGACAGTCCCCTACGAGCAGTACTTC.

This clonotype occurred many times. The V and J genes are TRBV6-5 and TRBJ2-1; TRBD2 matches at 11 bases. This CDR3 contains 15 residues. Germline loops: CDR1 MNHEY, CDR2 SVGAGI. The trim removed 5 bases at V and 4 bases at J, leaving 4 bases unmatched. The CDR3 DNA follows: TGTGCCAGCAGTGTCCTAGCGGGGGGATACAATGAGCAGTTCTTC. It yields the protein CASSVLAGGYNEQFF.

A few counts support this clonotype. V usage is TRBV12-3 or TRBV12-4 and J usage is TRBJ2-5; 8 nucleotides align to TRBD2. CDR3 length: 15 residues. J was trimmed by 4 bases and V by 6 bases; bases with no gene match: 10. In DNA, the CDR3 is TGTGCCAGCAGCCCCGGGGGGGACCGAAGAGAGACCCAGTACTTC. This codes for CASSPGGDRRETQYF.

This chain links TRBV30 with TRBJ1-2; 7 nucleotides align to TRBD1. The CDR3 sequence is 13 residues long. Germline lookup yields CDR1 GTSNPN and CDR2 SVGIG (reference sequence). After removal of 4 bases from V and 6 bases from J, the junction contained 8 bases not matched to a gene. The chain's CDR3 is CAWNLQGKDGYTF. Here the CDR3 DNA reads TGTGCCTGGAACTTACAGGGGAAGGATGGCTACACCTTC.

The chain couples TRBV4-1 to TRBJ1-1; 8 bases line up with TRBD1. Germline loops: CDR1 MGHRA, CDR2 YSYEKL. Losses at the gene ends were 3 bases for V and 6 bases for J; bases not matched to a gene: 3. This CDR3 is built from 13 residues. The CDR3 loop is CASSHLQGAEAFF. In DNA form, the CDR3 reads TGCGCCAGCAGCCACCTACAGGGGGCTGAAGCTTTCTTT.

The CDR3 loop is CATSREWGREPQHF. The CDR3 nucleotides are TGTGCCACCAGCAGAGAATGGGGACGGGAGCCCCAGCATTTT. This chain joins TRBV15 and TRBJ1-5, with a possible D match to TRBD1 (5 bases). Germline loops: CDR1 LNHNV, CDR2 YYDKDF (reference sequence). Trimming removed 0 bases at V and 8 bases at J, with 11 bases between. The CDR3 extends over 14 amino acids.

The chain recombines TRBV6-5 with TRBJ1-1; maybe TRBD1 (5 bases). Trimming stripped 6 bases from V and 1 base from J, with 15 bases between. The CDR3 consists of 15 residues. Germline V gene data show CDR1 as MNHEY and CDR2 as SVGAGI. CDR3 protein: CASSAPGRTNTEAFF. The CDR3 DNA is TGTGCCAGCAGCGCCCCGGGACGGACGAACACTGAAGCTTTCTTT.

This clonotype turned up a few times. The chain has TRBV7-2 and TRBJ1-3; D uncertain. This CDR3 has 16 residues. Germline V gives CDR1 SGHTA, CDR2 FQGNSA. Between the trimmed V and J ends, which lost 1 base and 0 bases, there was a span of 10 bases. This chain's CDR3 is CASSLGAAYSGNTIYF. In nucleotides, the CDR3 is TGTGCCAGCAGCTTAGGGGCGGCCTACTCTGGAAACACCATATATTTT.